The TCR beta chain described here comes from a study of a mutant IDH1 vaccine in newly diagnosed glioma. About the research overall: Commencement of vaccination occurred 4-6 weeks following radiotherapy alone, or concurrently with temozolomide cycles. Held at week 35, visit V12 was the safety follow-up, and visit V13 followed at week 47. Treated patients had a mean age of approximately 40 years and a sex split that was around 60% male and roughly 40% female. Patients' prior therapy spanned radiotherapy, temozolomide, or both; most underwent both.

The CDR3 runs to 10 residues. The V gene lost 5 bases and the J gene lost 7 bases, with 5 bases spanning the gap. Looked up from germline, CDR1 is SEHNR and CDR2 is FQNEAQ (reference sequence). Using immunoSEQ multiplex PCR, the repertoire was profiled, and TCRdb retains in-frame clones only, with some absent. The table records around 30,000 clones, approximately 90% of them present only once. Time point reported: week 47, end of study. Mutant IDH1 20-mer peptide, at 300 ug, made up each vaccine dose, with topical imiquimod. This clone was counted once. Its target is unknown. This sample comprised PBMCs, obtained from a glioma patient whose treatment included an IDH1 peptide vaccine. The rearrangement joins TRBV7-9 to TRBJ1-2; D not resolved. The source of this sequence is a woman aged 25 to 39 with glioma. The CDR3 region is CASSLGGYTF. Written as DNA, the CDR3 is TGTGCCAGCAGCCTGGGTGGCTACACCTTC. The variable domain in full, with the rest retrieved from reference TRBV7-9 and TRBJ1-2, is DTGVSQNPRHKITKRGQNVTFRCDPISEHNRLYWYRQTLGQGPEFLTYFQNEAQLEKSRLLSDRFSAERPKGSFSTLEIQRTEQGDSAMYLCASSLGGYTFGSGTRLTVV.